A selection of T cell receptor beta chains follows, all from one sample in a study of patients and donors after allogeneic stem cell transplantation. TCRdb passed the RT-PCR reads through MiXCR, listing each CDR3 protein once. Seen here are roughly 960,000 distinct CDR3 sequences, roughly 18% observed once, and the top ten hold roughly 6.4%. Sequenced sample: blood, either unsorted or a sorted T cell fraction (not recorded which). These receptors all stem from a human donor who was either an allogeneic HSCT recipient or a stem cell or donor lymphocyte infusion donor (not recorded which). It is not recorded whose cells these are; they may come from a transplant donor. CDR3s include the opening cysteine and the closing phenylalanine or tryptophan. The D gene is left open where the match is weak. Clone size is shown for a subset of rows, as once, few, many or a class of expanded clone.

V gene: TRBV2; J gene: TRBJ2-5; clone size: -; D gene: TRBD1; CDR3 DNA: TGTGCCAGCAGGAGGACAGGGGGGTTGGGAGAGACCCAGTACTTC; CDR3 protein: CASRRTGGLGETQYF
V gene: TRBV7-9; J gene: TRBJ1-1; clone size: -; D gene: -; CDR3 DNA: TGTGCCAGCAGCTTAGTACCTCAGCGCATCGGAGCTTTCTTT; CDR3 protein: CASSLVPQRIGAFF
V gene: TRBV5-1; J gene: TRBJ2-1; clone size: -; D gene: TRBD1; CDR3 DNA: TGCGCCAGCAGCTTCGGACAGGGTAGCAATGAGCAGTTCTTC; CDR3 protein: CASSFGQGSNEQFF
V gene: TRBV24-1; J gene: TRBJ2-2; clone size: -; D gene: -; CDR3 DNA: TGTGCCACCAGTGATTTGGAGGGCTTTACCGGGGAGCTGTTTTTT; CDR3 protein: CATSDLEGFTGELFF
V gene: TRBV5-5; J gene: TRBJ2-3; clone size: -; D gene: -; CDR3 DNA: TGTGCCAGCAGCTCCTCCGGGGCATCCAGCACAGATACGCAGTATTTT; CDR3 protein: CASSSSGASSTDTQYF
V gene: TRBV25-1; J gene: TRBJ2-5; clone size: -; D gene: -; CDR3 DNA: TGTGCCAGCAGTGAACTGTCGGAGACCCAGTACTTC; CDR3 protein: CASSELSETQYF
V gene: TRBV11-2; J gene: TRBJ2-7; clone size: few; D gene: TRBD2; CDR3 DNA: TGTGCCAGCAGCTCCCCTAAAGCGGGAGGGTACGAGCAGTACTTC; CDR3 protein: CASSSPKAGGYEQYF
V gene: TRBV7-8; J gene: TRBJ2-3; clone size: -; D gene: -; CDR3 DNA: TGTGCCAGCAGCTTAGATACCCCTACGTCCACAGATACGCAGTATTTT; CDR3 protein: CASSLDTPTSTDTQYF
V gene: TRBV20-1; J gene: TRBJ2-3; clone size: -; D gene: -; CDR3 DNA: TGCAGTGCTAGTCTTAGAATCCCAGATACGCAGTATTTT; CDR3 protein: CSASLRIPDTQYF
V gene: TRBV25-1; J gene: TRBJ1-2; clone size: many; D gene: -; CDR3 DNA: TGTGCCAGCAGTGATTCCTTTGGAGAGCTCATCGAAATCTATGGCTACACCTTC; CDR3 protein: CASSDSFGELIEIYGYTF
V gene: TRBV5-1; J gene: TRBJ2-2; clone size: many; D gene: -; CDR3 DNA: TGCGCCAGCAGCTTTGGGTCCTCGAACACCGGGGAGCTGTTTTTT; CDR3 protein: CASSFGSSNTGELFF
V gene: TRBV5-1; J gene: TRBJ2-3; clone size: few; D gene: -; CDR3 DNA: TGCGCCAGCAGCGCGGGACAGACTCTCACAGATACGCAGTATTTT; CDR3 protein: CASSAGQTLTDTQYF
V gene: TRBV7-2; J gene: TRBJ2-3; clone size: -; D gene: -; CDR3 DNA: TGTGCCAGCAGCTTAGCTAGTCCAGGGGGAGGGGATACGCAGTATTTT; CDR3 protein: CASSLASPGGGDTQYF